This T cell receptor beta chain originates from a study of blood T cell repertoires in COVID-19. Produced via immunoSEQ multiplex PCR; TCRdb's table is partial and in-frame only. The profile shows under 50,000 clones, under 95% of them singletons. Germline V lookup: CDR1 MNHEY, CDR2 SVGAGI. V shed 9 bases and J shed 0 bases, with 14 bases lying between them. CDR3 length: 15 amino acids. Sequenced: peripheral blood. The TCR comes from a man between 65 and 85 years old with active COVID-19. V is TRBV6-5 and J is TRBJ1-4; a possible D gene is TRBD1 (6 bases). This CDR3 is CARGEGGTTNEKLFF. The CDR3 region has the DNA TGTGCCAGGGGGGAAGGGGGAACAACTAATGAAAAACTGTTTTTT.